This T cell receptor (beta chain) was identified in a study of blood T cell repertoires in COVID-19. Recruitment covered 20 to 25 US areas and drew participants whose ages spanned about 18 to 100 years. Generated by immunoSEQ multiplex PCR, the TCRdb table keeps only in-frame clones and is missing some. The table records some 300,000 clones, 88% of them present only once. This CDR3 comprises 16 residues. J gave up 0 bases and V 5 bases, and 10 bases lay outside the gene matches. Germline V gives CDR1 MNHNY, CDR2 SVGAGI (reference sequence). The clonotype was recovered from a woman between 25 and 40 years old who had recovered from COVID-19. Sequenced sample: PBMCs or T cells enriched from blood (not recorded which). The V and J genes are TRBV6-6 and TRBJ2-7; 7 nucleotides agree with TRBD2. The CDR3 region has the DNA TGTGCCAGCAGTCGAACCTCTAGCGGAGCCTCCTACGAGCAGTACTTC. This translates into CASSRTSSGASYEQYF.